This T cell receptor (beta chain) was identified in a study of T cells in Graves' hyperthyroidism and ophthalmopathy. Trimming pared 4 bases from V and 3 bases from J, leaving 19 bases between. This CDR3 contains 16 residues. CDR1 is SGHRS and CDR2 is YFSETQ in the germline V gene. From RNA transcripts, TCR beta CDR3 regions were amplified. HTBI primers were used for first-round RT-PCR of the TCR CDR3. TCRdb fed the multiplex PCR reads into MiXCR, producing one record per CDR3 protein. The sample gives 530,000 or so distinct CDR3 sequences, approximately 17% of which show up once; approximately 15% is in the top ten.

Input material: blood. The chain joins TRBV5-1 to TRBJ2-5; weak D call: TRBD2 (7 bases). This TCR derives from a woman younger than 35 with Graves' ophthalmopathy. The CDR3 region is CASSPRGALGEETQYF. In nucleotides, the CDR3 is TGCGCCAGCAGCCCCCGGGGGGCATTGGGGGAAGAGACCCAGTACTTC.